The 21 T cell receptor beta chains listed next were all sequenced from one sample in a study of cytomegalovirus exposure and HLA in healthy donors. PCR primers comprised 60 Vbeta and 13 Jbeta primers. The method was immunoSEQ multiplex PCR; TCRdb's version includes in-frame clones alone and lacks a portion of them. The sample records fewer than 120,000 clones, roughly 80% being singletons. Sequenced: PBMCs. These receptors all stem from a man aged 30 to 39 in good health and CMV-seropositive.

The rearrangement joins TRBV4-3 to TRBJ2-3; possible D gene TRBD2, 5 bases. The CDR3 runs 14 residues. Trimming removed 3 bases from V and 10 bases from J, with 17 bases in between. From germline, CDR1 is LGHNA and CDR2 YSLEER. The chain's CDR3 is CASSHIQLGSAQYF. CDR3 bases: TGCGCCAGCAGCCATATTCAACTAGGGTCGGCGCAGTATTTT.

This chain joins TRBV4-1 and TRBJ1-5; no clear D. Germline V lookup: CDR1 MGHRA, CDR2 YSYEKL. The V and J ends lost 1 base and 6 bases respectively, with 10 bases between them. There are 14 residues in the CDR3. CDR3 protein: CASSQGAQVQPQHF. CDR3 nucleotides: TGCGCCAGCAGCCAAGGGGCCCAGGTTCAGCCCCAGCATTTT.

This clone was detected only a few times. The chain combines TRBV12-5 with TRBJ1-1, with 9 bases aligning to TRBD1. The V and J ends lost 0 bases and 4 bases, in that order; junction bases with no gene match: 0. CDR1 is LGHNT, CDR2 FRNRAP, per germline. The CDR3 consists of 14 residues. The DNA for the CDR3 is TGTGCTAGTGGTTTGGTACAGGGGGCCACTGAAGCTTTCTTT. Translated: CASGLVQGATEAFF.

This clone has a handful of counts. The rearrangement joins TRBV5-4 to TRBJ1-2; 10 nucleotides match TRBD1. The CDR3 is 13 amino acids. V lost 3 bases to trimming and J lost 5 bases; unmatched junction nucleotides: 1. Looked up from germline, CDR1 is SGHNT and CDR2 is YYREEE (reference sequence). The CDR3 nucleotides read TGTGCCAGCAGCTCGGACAGGGGGTATGGCTACACCTTC. Translation: CASSSDRGYGYTF.

The chain combines TRBV7-8 with TRBJ2-5; D is perhaps TRBD2 (5 bases). The V end was cut by 2 bases, the J end by 11 bases, with 12 bases between. This CDR3 has 12 amino acids. Germline V gene data show CDR1 as SGHVS and CDR2 as FQNEAQ. The CDR3 region is CASSLLAEEQYF. CDR3 DNA sequence: TGTGCCAGCAGCTTATTGGCGGAGGAGCAGTACTTC.

This sequence joins TRBV19 and TRBJ2-7; unclear D gene. V was cut by 3 bases and J by 2 bases, with 11 bases left in between. Per the germline V gene, CDR1 is LNHDA and CDR2 is SQIVND (reference sequence). This CDR3 is 14 amino acids long. In DNA, the CDR3 is TGTGCCAGTAGTATGTCACAGCAAACCTACGAGCAGTACTTC. Translated: CASSMSQQTYEQYF.

This clone was recorded only once. The chain employs TRBV10-3 and TRBJ1-2; maybe TRBD1 (6 bases). Germline V gives CDR1 ENHRY, CDR2 SYGVKD. This CDR3 has 16 amino acids. The ends were cut back, 7 bases at V and 6 bases at J, with 24 bases in the middle. CDR3 nucleotide sequence: TGTGCCATCACTCTGAGGGGGGGGGCCGGATTGGATGGCTACACCTTC. It is translated as CAITLRGGAGLDGYTF.

This clone was detected only a few times. DNA of the CDR3: TGTGCCAGCAGTGCCGATCCTGGACAGGGAGACATTCAGTACTTC. This translates into CASSADPGQGDIQYF. The chain carries TRBV28 and TRBJ2-4; the match to TRBD1 covers 8 bases. V lost 5 bases and J lost 8; bases outside the gene matches: 11. Germline assignment: CDR1 MDHEN and CDR2 SYDVKM. The CDR3 spans 15 residues.

This clone was detected a few times. CDR3 residues: CASSQLDRDHDEQYF. CDR3 in DNA: TGCGCCAGCAGCCAACTAGACAGGGATCACGACGAGCAGTACTTC. The V and J genes are TRBV4-1 and TRBJ2-7; 7 bases are a match to TRBD1. J lost 5 bases, V lost 2 bases, and 9 bases had no gene match. From germline, CDR1 is MGHRA and CDR2 YSYEKL. CDR3 size: 15 residues.

In DNA form, the CDR3 reads TGTGCCAGCAGCCAAGAAGAGGTGAGGGACGAGCAGTACTTC. Translation gives CASSQEEVRDEQYF. This chain connects TRBV4-2 to TRBJ2-7; D might be TRBD2 (5 bases). The CDR3 contains 14 residues. CDR1 and CDR2 from the germline V gene are LGHNA and YNFKEQ. The V and J ends lost 0 bases and 5 bases respectively, with 11 bases between them.

This clone has more than one count but fewer than ten. The chain links TRBV4-2 to TRBJ1-6, with a possible D match to TRBD1 (6 bases). CDR3 size: 17 residues. Germline V gene data show CDR1 as LGHNA and CDR2 as YNFKEQ. The V gene lost 4 bases and the J gene lost 0 bases, with 13 bases spanning the gap. CDR3 sequence: CASSPTGSSSYNSPLHF. The CDR3 DNA sequence: TGTGCCAGCAGCCCAACAGGGTCGAGCTCCTATAATTCACCCCTCCACTTT.

The chain couples TRBV12-5 to TRBJ2-3, with a tentative D call TRBD2 (6 bases). With 6 bases removed from V and 5 bases from J, the gap between germline ends came to 15 bases. This CDR3 contains 14 residues. Germline CDR1 is LGHNT and CDR2 is FRNRAP. Here the CDR3 reads CASGGSGGGDTQYF. CDR3 DNA: TGTGCTAGTGGAGGATCCGGGGGAGGAGATACGCAGTATTTT.

The chain joins TRBV19 to TRBJ2-1, with a weak D call TRBD1 (6 bases). The CDR3 length is 11 residues. Trimming removed 4 bases at V and 14 bases at J, with 12 bases between. CDR1 is LNHDA, CDR2 SQIVND, per germline (reference sequence). CDR3 protein: CASSSTGLEFF. For the CDR3, the DNA is TGTGCCAGTAGTAGTACAGGGTTAGAGTTCTTC.

The rearrangement uses TRBV30 and TRBJ2-4; a weak D match, TRBD2 (6 bases). V lost 0 bases and J 0 bases, leaving 12 bases between the germline ends. This CDR3 has 16 residues. Germline CDR1 and CDR2: GTSNPN and SVGIG (reference sequence). The CDR3 loop is CAWSVRGNRAKNIQYF. CDR3 bases: TGTGCCTGGAGTGTACGGGGGAATAGAGCCAAAAACATTCAGTACTTC. The variable domain in full, completed from reference TRBV30 and TRBJ2-4, reads SQTIHQWPATLVQPVGSPLSLECTVEGTSNPNLYWYRQAAGRGLQLLFYSVGIGQISSEVPQNLSASRPQDRQFILSSKKLLLSDSGFYLCAWSVRGNRAKNIQYFGAGTRLSVL.

The CDR3 loop is CASSLTQGAYGYTF. The CDR3 nucleotides read TGTGCCAGCAGCCTAACACAGGGGGCCTATGGCTACACCTTC. V and J are TRBV6-1 and TRBJ1-2; 9 bases map to TRBD1. Germline values: CDR1 MNHNS, CDR2 SASEGT. The CDR3 has 14 residues. Trimming took 6 bases from V and 4 from J; bases not matched to a gene: 6.

The CDR3 nucleotides are TGTGCCAGTACCCCGGGACAGGCGGATCAGCCCCAGCATTTT. This encodes CASTPGQADQPQHF. The genes are TRBV19 and TRBJ1-5; 8 bases map to TRBD1. CDR1 and CDR2 (germline): LNHDA, SQIVND (reference sequence). Germline trimming cut 7 bases from V and 5 bases from J; bases unmatched to any gene: 7. This CDR3 contains 14 residues.

The V call is TRBV11-2, the J call TRBJ1-6; TRBD1 might be the D (6 bases). CDR1 and CDR2 (germline): SGHAT, FQNNGV. This CDR3 has 16 residues. Trimming took off 5 bases at V and 9 bases at J, with 20 bases between the two ends. The CDR3, as DNA: TGTGCCAGCAGCCCAATGACGGGGACATTGGGTTCACCCCTCCACTTT. It codes for CASSPMTGTLGSPLHF.

The gene calls are TRBV21-1 and TRBJ2-5; the table's D call, TRBD2, was not checked against the DNA. TRBV21-1 is described as a pseudogene. This CDR3 is built from 15 residues. CDR3 in amino acids: CASSHLAGGGETQYF. CDR3 bases: TGTGCCAGCAGCCATTTAGCGGGGGGGGGAGAGACCCAGTACTTC.

This clone turned up a few times. The chain employs TRBV19 and TRBJ2-3, with D tentatively TRBD1 (5 bases). V shed 3 bases and J shed 0 bases, with 19 bases lying between them. CDR3 length: 18 amino acids. The V gene's germline CDR1 is LNHDA and CDR2 SQIVND (reference sequence). DNA for the CDR3: TGTGCCAGTAGTATTCGAGGTCGAGGCGCAGGGAGCACAGATACGCAGTATTTT. Its protein product is CASSIRGRGAGSTDTQYF.

This chain uses TRBV18 with TRBJ2-5; 9 bases agree with TRBD2. The V segment lost 2 bases and the J segment 4 bases; nucleotides outside the gene matches: 2. The CDR3 length is 14 residues. CDR1 is KGHSH and CDR2 is LQKENI in the germline V gene. In DNA, the CDR3 is TGTGCCAGCTCACCAGTAGCGGGGGCAGAGACCCAGTACTTC. Protein sequence: CASSPVAGAETQYF.

J is TRBJ2-7 and V is TRBV5-8; possible D gene TRBD2, 5 bases. V lost 1 base, J lost 5 bases, and 16 bases lay in between. Germline CDR1 is SGHTS and CDR2 is YDEGEE. This CDR3 spans 15 amino acids. The CDR3 loop is CASSLSRVRGDEQYF. Here the CDR3 DNA reads TGTGCCAGCAGCTTGTCGCGGGTCCGGGGAGACGAGCAGTACTTC.